Shown below are 23 T cell receptor beta chains from a single sample sequenced in a study of cytomegalovirus exposure and HLA in healthy donors. PCR involved 60 Vbeta and 13 Jbeta primers. The protocol was immunoSEQ multiplex PCR, while the TCRdb copy is restricted to in-frame clones and leaves out a portion. The sample lists 90,000 to 150,000 clones; 65% to 85% were seen once. Sequencing was performed on PBMCs. The receptor source for this set is a man between 50 and 59 years old in good health and CMV-seronegative.

The genes are TRBV4-2 and TRBJ1-5; 10 positions match TRBD1. The J segment lost 5 bases and the V segment lost 0 bases, leaving 4 bases of the junction unmatched. Germline lookup yields CDR1 LGHNA and CDR2 YNFKEQ. There are 16 residues in the CDR3. The CDR3 spells CASSQDPGQGHQPQHF. CDR3 nucleotides: TGTGCCAGCAGCCAAGATCCGGGACAGGGGCATCAGCCCCAGCATTTT.

This clone was observed a few times. The rearrangement links TRBV12-5 to TRBJ2-7, with D tentatively TRBD2 (6 bases). V dropped 6 bases and J dropped 6 bases, with 21 bases sitting between them. Germline CDR1 and CDR2: LGHNT and FRNRAP. The CDR3 is 15 amino acids. CDR3 DNA sequence: TGTGCTAGTGGCCCTGGCTCCGGCCCCGGGGGCGAGCAGTACTTC. Protein product: CASGPGSGPGGEQYF.

The V and J genes are TRBV27 and TRBJ1-5; possible D gene TRBD1, 5 bases. V was pared by 2 bases and J by 5 bases, with 13 bases between. Germline values: CDR1 MNHEY, CDR2 SMNVEV (reference sequence). The CDR3 totals 15 residues. CDR3 residues: CASSLVQGKDQPQHF. Written as DNA, the CDR3 is TGTGCCAGCAGTTTAGTTCAGGGTAAAGATCAGCCCCAGCATTTT.

The rearrangement uses TRBV5-1 and TRBJ2-5; D gene unclear. Per germline, CDR1 SGHRS and CDR2 YFSETQ. This CDR3 has 10 residues. V shed 7 bases and J shed 3 bases, with 4 bases lying between them. DNA of the CDR3: TGCGCCAGCGGAGAAGAGACCCAGTACTTC. Its translation is CASGEETQYF.

Details on this clone: Compared with germline, one end of the junction differs, possibly owing to a read error. The chain is built from TRBV4-3 and TRBJ2-5; the D gene is possibly TRBD1 (5 bases). The CDR3 length is 14 residues. Germline assignment: CDR1 LGHNA and CDR2 YSLEER. Here the CDR3 DNA reads TGCGCCAGCAGCCAAGATGGAGACAGAGAGGCCCAGTACTTC. This gives the protein CASSQDGDREAQYF.

The V gene is TRBV29-1, the J gene TRBJ2-7; D perhaps matches TRBD1 (5 bases). Germline V gene sequence: CDR1 SQVTM, CDR2 ANQGSEA. The CDR3 has 12 amino acids. Trimming took off 7 bases at V and 6 bases at J, with 16 bases between the two ends. The CDR3 sequence is CSAWLGQGEQYF. The CDR3 nucleotides are TGCAGCGCCTGGTTGGGCCAGGGCGAGCAGTACTTC.

The chain is built from TRBV5-6 and TRBJ1-1, with D unresolved. The V gene's germline CDR1 is SGHDT and CDR2 YYEEEE. This CDR3 has 12 residues. V was pared by 3 bases and J by 11 bases, with 14 bases between. Here the CDR3 DNA reads TGTGCCAGCAGCTCCACCCGGGAAGGGGCTTTCTTT. Translating gives CASSSTREGAFF.

The chain has TRBV19 and TRBJ2-2; maybe TRBD2 (6 bases). Germline V gene sequence: CDR1 LNHDA, CDR2 SQIVND (reference sequence). Trimming stripped 6 bases from V and 1 base from J, with 12 bases between. CDR3 length: 15 amino acids. The CDR3 bases are TGTGCCAGTAGAGGGCGGCGGGGGAACACCGGGGAGCTGTTTTTT. Protein: CASRGRRGNTGELFF.

The V call is TRBV27, the J call TRBJ2-7, with 10 bases matching TRBD2. CDR1 and CDR2 (germline): MNHEY, SMNVEV (reference sequence). CDR3 length: 14 amino acids. With 3 bases clipped from V and 4 bases from J, the junction kept 3 bases outside the gene matches. The CDR3 loop is CASSFSSGGYEQYF. DNA for the CDR3: TGTGCCAGCAGTTTCTCTAGCGGGGGATACGAGCAGTACTTC.

The chain recombines TRBV7-2 with TRBJ2-3, with 14 bases that match TRBD2. The J segment lost 2 bases and the V segment lost 5 bases, leaving 3 bases of the junction unmatched. This CDR3 has 16 residues. Germline values: CDR1 SGHTA, CDR2 FQGNSA. The CDR3 reads CASSVGLAGVTDTQYF. In DNA form, the CDR3 reads TGTGCCAGCAGCGTGGGACTAGCGGGGGTCACAGATACGCAGTATTTT.

The J gene is TRBJ1-5, the V gene TRBV5-1, with a tentative D call TRBD1 (6 bases). Germline CDR1 and CDR2: SGHRS and YFSETQ. The ends were cut back, 1 base at V and 3 bases at J, with 8 bases in the middle. The CDR3 is made up of 14 amino acids. DNA for the CDR3: TGCGCCAGCAGCTTGACAGGGACCAATCAGCCCCAGCATTTT. The encoded protein is CASSLTGTNQPQHF.

The V and J genes are TRBV28 and TRBJ1-5; unclear D gene. The germline gives CDR1 MDHEN, CDR2 SYDVKM. Trimming took off 4 bases at V and 4 bases at J, with 20 bases between the two ends. The CDR3 consists of 17 residues. This CDR3 reads CASSSSQILGGNQPQHF. The CDR3 nucleotides read TGTGCCAGCAGTTCCTCACAGATATTGGGTGGAAATCAGCCCCAGCATTTT.

The rearrangement uses TRBV4-3 and TRBJ2-5; 9 nucleotides align to TRBD2. This CDR3 has 15 amino acids. Per the germline V gene, CDR1 is LGHNA and CDR2 is YSLEER. The ends lost 1 base at V and 5 bases at J; junction bases unmatched: 5. The CDR3: CASSQGGLAGETQYF. Written as DNA, the CDR3 is TGCGCCAGCAGCCAAGGGGGACTAGCCGGTGAGACCCAGTACTTC.

The V call is TRBV30, the J call TRBJ1-3; D is undetermined. The CDR3 covers 13 residues. The V gene lost 2 bases and the J gene lost 6 bases, with 11 bases spanning the gap. From germline, CDR1 is GTSNPN and CDR2 SVGIG (reference sequence). CDR3 in DNA: TGTGCCTGGAGTCCAACATCGATAAACACCATATATTTT. Its protein is CAWSPTSINTIYF. The variable domain in full, completed from reference TRBV30 and TRBJ1-3, reads SQTIHQWPATLVQPVGSPLSLECTVEGTSNPNLYWYRQAAGRGLQLLFYSVGIGQISSEVPQNLSASRPQDRQFILSSKKLLLSDSGFYLCAWSPTSINTIYFGEGSWLTVV.

J is TRBJ2-5 and V is TRBV15, with a possible D match to TRBD2 (7 bases). Germline V lookup: CDR1 LNHNV, CDR2 YYDKDF (reference sequence). The CDR3 loop spans 19 amino acids. Trimming removed 4 bases from V and 4 bases from J, with 28 bases in between. Here the CDR3 reads CATSTNHLGGGPWRETQYF. The CDR3 coding sequence is TGTGCCACCAGCACTAACCACTTGGGGGGGGGCCCCTGGCGAGAGACCCAGTACTTC.

The chain joins TRBV5-1 to TRBJ1-1; D may be TRBD1 (5 bases). This CDR3 is 16 amino acids long. Trimming removed 1 base from V and 0 bases from J, with 13 bases in between. Germline V gene lookup returns CDR1 SGHRS and CDR2 YFSETQ. The CDR3 reads CASSLNAGYLNTEAFF. The CDR3 DNA reads TGCGCCAGCAGCTTGAACGCAGGGTATCTGAACACTGAAGCTTTCTTT.

The V and J genes are TRBV15 and TRBJ2-5; D not resolved. Per the germline V gene, CDR1 is LNHNV and CDR2 is YYDKDF (reference sequence). The V end lost 3 bases, the J end lost 4 bases, and 15 bases lay between the germline ends. The CDR3 length is 15 residues. The CDR3, as DNA: TGTGCCACCAGCAGCAGATACAAATCAGGAGAGACCCAGTACTTC. As protein: CATSSRYKSGETQYF.

This rearrangement joins TRBV4-3 to TRBJ1-6, with D perhaps TRBD1 (6 bases). The V end was cut by 0 bases, the J end by 9 bases, with 18 bases between. This CDR3 contains 17 residues. Germline CDR1 reads LGHNA; CDR2 reads YSLEER. CDR3 in DNA: TGCGCCAGCAGCCAAGAGAACAGGGTAGGGTCTATTTCACCCCTCCACTTT. This sequence encodes CASSQENRVGSISPLHF.

The chain links TRBV30 to TRBJ1-4; D may be TRBD1 (6 bases). The CDR3 is 15 residues long. Per germline, CDR1 GTSNPN and CDR2 SVGIG (reference sequence). Trimming took off 5 bases at V and 9 bases at J, with 22 bases between the two ends. CDR3 sequence: CAWSGTFGTRQKLFF. CDR3 DNA sequence: TGTGCCTGGTCCGGGACATTCGGAACCAGGCAAAAACTGTTTTTT.

The rearrangement uses TRBV7-6 and TRBJ2-7, with D possibly being TRBD2 (6 bases). The CDR3 extends over 15 amino acids. Trimming pared 2 bases from V and 2 bases from J, leaving 13 bases between. Per the germline V gene, CDR1 is SGHVS and CDR2 is FNYEAQ. The CDR3, as DNA: TGTGCCAGCAGCTTAATAGCGGACCCCCCCTACGAGCAGTACTTC. Translating it yields CASSLIADPPYEQYF.

The chain joins TRBV29-1 to TRBJ2-5, with TRBD1 identical over 8 bases. Gene TRBJ2-7 matches the end of the DNA better, so the J call may be wrong. This CDR3 spans 12 amino acids. Germline V gives CDR1 SQVTM, CDR2 ANQGSEA. Here the CDR3 DNA reads TGCAGCGTCTGGACAGGGTCCTACGAGCAGTACTTC. This codes for CSVWTGSYEQYF.

The rearrangement links TRBV5-6 to TRBJ1-6; D perhaps matches TRBD1 (6 bases). The germline V gene has CDR1 SGHDT and CDR2 YYEEEE. The CDR3 has 15 amino acids. V dropped 4 bases and J dropped 5 bases, with 13 bases sitting between them. CDR3 DNA: TGTGCCAGCAGCCTGGTGGACAGCCATAATTCACCCCTCCACTTT. It specifies CASSLVDSHNSPLHF.

This clone was counted once. The genes are TRBV5-1 and TRBJ1-5; maybe TRBD1 (6 bases). The CDR3 contains 17 residues. Trimming shortened V by 0 bases and J by 2 bases, and 15 bases separated the two germline ends. Germline CDR1 and CDR2: SGHRS and YFSETQ. CDR3 DNA: TGCGCCAGCAGCTTGGAAAGGGACACCATGGGCAATCAGCCCCAGCATTTT. Translation gives CASSLERDTMGNQPQHF.